These 13 T cell receptor beta chains were sequenced from one sample in a study of OX40 agonist ivuxolimab in advanced cancers. The method was immunoSEQ multiplex PCR; TCRdb's version includes in-frame clones alone and lacks a portion of them. This sample has around 44,000 clones, with approximately 86% found just once. The sequencing here drew on CD4+ or CD8+ T cells sorted from blood, taken in a trial of the OX40 agonist ivuxolimab. Source of these receptors: an adult with an advanced solid tumor such as melanoma, head and neck, liver or kidney cancer.

The chain links TRBV5-1 to TRBJ1-1; 8 positions agree with TRBD1. CDR1 and CDR2 (germline): SGHRS, YFSETQ. The CDR3 is 13 residues long. V shed 5 bases and J 6 bases; nucleotides not matched to a gene: 6. CDR3 in amino acids: CASRLDRGAEAFF. CDR3 coding DNA: TGCGCCAGCAGACTCGACAGGGGTGCTGAAGCTTTCTTT.

The chain uses TRBV18 and TRBJ2-7, with 9 bases fitting TRBD1. CDR3 size: 17 residues. J gave up 7 bases and V 3 bases, and 16 bases lay outside the gene matches. Germline lookup yields CDR1 KGHSH and CDR2 LQKENI. The CDR3 spells CASSPPGQGPSLLEQYF. In DNA, the CDR3 is TGTGCCAGCTCACCCCCGGGACAGGGTCCTTCCCTTTTGGAGCAGTACTTC. The complete variable domain, with remaining parts taken from reference TRBV18 and TRBJ2-7, reads NAGVMQNPRHLVRRRGQEARLRCSPMKGHSHVYWYRQLPEEGLKFMVYLQKENIIDESGMPKERFSAEFPKEGPSILRIQQVVRGDSAAYFCASSPPGQGPSLLEQYFGPGTRLTVT.

The chain combines TRBV5-8 with TRBJ2-3; 11 nucleotides align to TRBD2. The CDR3 contains 17 residues. Germline V gene lookup returns CDR1 SGHTS and CDR2 YDEGEE. V was clipped by 0 bases and J by 6 bases; unmatched bases: 9. The DNA for the CDR3 is TGTGCCAGCAGCTTGGGACTAGCGGGACCCTTTGGGGATACGCAGTATTTT. It specifies CASSLGLAGPFGDTQYF.

The rearrangement links TRBV18 to TRBJ1-1; the D is unclear. The CDR3 totals 13 residues. The V end was cut by 4 bases, the J end by 5 bases, with 11 bases between. Germline V gene sequence: CDR1 KGHSH, CDR2 LQKENI. The CDR3 sequence: CASSLDLETEAFF. CDR3 DNA: TGTGCCAGCTCACTAGACCTGGAAACTGAAGCTTTCTTT. Drawing the rest from reference TRBV18 and TRBJ1-1, the complete variable domain is NAGVMQNPRHLVRRRGQEARLRCSPMKGHSHVYWYRQLPEEGLKFMVYLQKENIIDESGMPKERFSAEFPKEGPSILRIQQVVRGDSAAYFCASSLDLETEAFFGQGTRLTVV.

The chain employs TRBV7-9 and TRBJ1-2; D is possibly TRBD1 (5 bases). Trimming took 6 bases from V and 3 from J, leaving 14 bases between them. CDR1 and CDR2 (germline): SEHNR, FQNEAQ (reference sequence). The CDR3 is 14 amino acids. The CDR3 sequence: CASSYRQGYYGYTF. CDR3 sequence (DNA): TGTGCCAGCAGTTACCGCCAGGGTTACTATGGCTACACCTTC.

The chain employs TRBV4-2 and TRBJ2-1, with 15 bases matching TRBD2. The trim removed 4 bases at V and 6 bases at J, leaving 10 bases unmatched. Germline values: CDR1 LGHNA, CDR2 YNFKEQ. The CDR3 is 18 amino acids. This chain's CDR3 is CASSPYLGLAGGINEQFF. The CDR3 DNA is TGTGCCAGCAGCCCGTATCTCGGACTAGCGGGGGGGATCAATGAGCAGTTCTTC.

This chain links TRBV5-4 with TRBJ1-4; D possibly corresponds to TRBD1 (5 bases). CDR1 and CDR2 from the germline V gene are SGHNT and YYREEE (reference sequence). This CDR3 has 16 residues. V was clipped by 0 bases and J by 2 bases, with 11 bases between them. CDR3: CASSLAGAGTNEKLFF. The CDR3 DNA reads TGTGCCAGCAGCTTGGCCGGGGCAGGTACTAATGAAAAACTGTTTTTT.

The gene calls are TRBV2 and TRBJ2-7; 9 nucleotides line up with TRBD2. Germline V gene sequence: CDR1 SNHLY, CDR2 FYNNEI. J was trimmed by 3 bases and V by 8 bases; bases with no gene match: 11. The CDR3 spans 15 residues. This CDR3 is CASRIVPAGGYEQYF. CDR3 DNA: TGTGCCAGCCGCATAGTACCAGCGGGAGGCTACGAGCAGTACTTC.

V usage is TRBV29-1 and J usage is TRBJ2-5; D could derive from TRBD1 or TRBD2 (5 bases each). The CDR3 runs 13 residues. Looked up from germline, CDR1 is SQVTM and CDR2 is ANQGSEA. Trimming left V 6 bases short and J 7 bases short, with 18 bases between. CDR3 sequence reads: CSVGDGRGRTQYF. In DNA form, the CDR3 reads TGCAGCGTCGGGGACGGCCGGGGACGGACCCAGTACTTC.

The V gene is TRBV28, the J gene TRBJ2-4; D perhaps matches TRBD1 (5 bases). The CDR3 sequence is 14 residues long. Germline V gene sequence: CDR1 MDHEN, CDR2 SYDVKM. The V end was cut by 6 bases, the J end by 6 bases, with 15 bases between. The CDR3 region is CASRKQGMGNIQYF. The CDR3 DNA reads TGTGCCAGCAGGAAGCAGGGAATGGGAAACATTCAGTACTTC.

This sequence joins TRBV28 and TRBJ1-2; D call uncertain. Germline CDR1 and CDR2: MDHEN and SYDVKM. Trimming left V 2 bases short and J 2 bases short, with 3 bases between. CDR3 length: 12 amino acids. This CDR3 reads CASSLKNYGYTF. CDR3 DNA: TGTGCCAGCAGTTTAAAGAACTATGGCTACACCTTC.

V and J are TRBV14 and TRBJ1-1; 10 bases fit TRBD1. Germline V gene lookup returns CDR1 SGHDN and CDR2 FVKESK. CDR3 length: 18 residues. V lost 0 bases to trimming and J lost 3 bases; unmatched junction nucleotides: 10. The CDR3 spells CASSQEPRTGGADTEAFF. Here the CDR3 DNA reads TGTGCCAGCAGCCAAGAACCCCGGACAGGGGGAGCAGACACTGAAGCTTTCTTT.

This chain links TRBV10-3 with TRBJ2-1; 9 bases fit TRBD1. Trimming cost V 6 bases and J 5 bases; bases outside gene matches: 11. The CDR3 has 16 residues. The germline gives CDR1 ENHRY, CDR2 SYGVKD. This chain's CDR3 is CAIRKDRGAEDNEQFF. The CDR3, as DNA: TGTGCCATCAGGAAGGACAGGGGTGCAGAGGACAATGAGCAGTTCTTC.